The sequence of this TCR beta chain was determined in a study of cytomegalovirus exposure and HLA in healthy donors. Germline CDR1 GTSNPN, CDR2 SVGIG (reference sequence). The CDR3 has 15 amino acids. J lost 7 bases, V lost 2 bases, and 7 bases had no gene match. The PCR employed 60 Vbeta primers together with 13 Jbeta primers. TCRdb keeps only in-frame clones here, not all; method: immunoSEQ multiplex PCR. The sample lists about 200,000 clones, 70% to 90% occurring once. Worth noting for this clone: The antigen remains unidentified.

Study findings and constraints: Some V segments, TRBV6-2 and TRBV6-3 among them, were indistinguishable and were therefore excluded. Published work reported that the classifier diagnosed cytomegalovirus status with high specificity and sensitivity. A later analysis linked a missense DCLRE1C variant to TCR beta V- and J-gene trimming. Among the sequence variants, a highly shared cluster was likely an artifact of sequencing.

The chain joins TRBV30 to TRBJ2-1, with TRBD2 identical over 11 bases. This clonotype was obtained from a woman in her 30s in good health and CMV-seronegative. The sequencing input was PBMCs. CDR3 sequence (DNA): TGTGCCTGGAGTATCCTAGCGGGGGGTAGGAATGAGCAGTTCTTC. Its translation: CAWSILAGGRNEQFF.